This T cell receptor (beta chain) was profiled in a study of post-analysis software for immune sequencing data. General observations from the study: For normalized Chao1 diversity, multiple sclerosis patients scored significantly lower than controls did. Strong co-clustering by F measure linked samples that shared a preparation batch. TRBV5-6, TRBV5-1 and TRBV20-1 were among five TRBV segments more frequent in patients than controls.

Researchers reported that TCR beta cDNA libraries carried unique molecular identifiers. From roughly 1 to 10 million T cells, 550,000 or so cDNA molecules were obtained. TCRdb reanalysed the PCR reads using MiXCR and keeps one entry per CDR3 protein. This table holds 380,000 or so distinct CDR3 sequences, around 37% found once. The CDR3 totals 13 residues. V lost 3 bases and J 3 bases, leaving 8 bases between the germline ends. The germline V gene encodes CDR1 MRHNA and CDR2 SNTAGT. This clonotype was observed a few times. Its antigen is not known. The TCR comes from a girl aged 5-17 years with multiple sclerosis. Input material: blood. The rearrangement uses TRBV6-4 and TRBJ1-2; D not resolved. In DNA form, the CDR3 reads TGTGCCAGCAGTGAGACCGGTGACTATGGCTACACCTTC. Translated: CASSETGDYGYTF.